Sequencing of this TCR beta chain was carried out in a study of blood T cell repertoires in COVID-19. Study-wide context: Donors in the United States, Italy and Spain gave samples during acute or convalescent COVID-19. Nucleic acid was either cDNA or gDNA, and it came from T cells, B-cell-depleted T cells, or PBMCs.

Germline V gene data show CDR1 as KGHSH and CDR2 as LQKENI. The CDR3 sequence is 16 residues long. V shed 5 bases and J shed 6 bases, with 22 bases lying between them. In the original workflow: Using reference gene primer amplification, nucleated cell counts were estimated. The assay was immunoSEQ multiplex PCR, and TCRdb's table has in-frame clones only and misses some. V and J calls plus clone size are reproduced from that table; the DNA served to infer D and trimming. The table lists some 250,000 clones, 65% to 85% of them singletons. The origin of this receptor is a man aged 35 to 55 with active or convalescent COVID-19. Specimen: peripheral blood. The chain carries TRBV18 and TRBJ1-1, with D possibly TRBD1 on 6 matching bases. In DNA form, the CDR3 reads TGTGCCAGCTCATCCACCCCGGACAGCGGTGATTCTGAAGCTTTCTTT. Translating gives CASSSTPDSGDSEAFF.